This TCR beta chain was sequenced in a study of T-cell reconstitution after alpha-beta-depleted transplantation in children. A TCRbeta library incorporating unique molecular identifiers was prepared. One entry per CDR3 protein, called by TCRdb with MiXCR from the PCR reads. The table shows 250,000 or so distinct CDR3 sequences, with around 7.8% occurring only once. V was shortened by 4 bases and J by 1 base, with 8 bases between the two germline ends. In germline, CDR1 is SQVTM, CDR2 ANQGSEA. The length of the CDR3 is 13 residues. Study outcomes and limitations: Several hundred expanded graft clones reportedly gave rise to the alpha-beta T cells present about two months after transplant.

This clonotype was seen repeatedly, ten times or more. Its antigen remains unidentified. This chain joins TRBV29-1 and TRBJ2-1, with a tentative D call TRBD1 (6 bases). The clonotype originates from a male patient aged 5 to 17 who had a stem cell transplant for acute lymphoblastic leukemia, so the T cells may come from the graft donor. Sequenced here: PBMCs, mostly from graft donor cells, sampled 180 days after TCRalphabeta/CD19-depleted stem cell transplant. The CDR3 DNA is TGCAGCGTTGTACAGGGTTCCTACAATGAGCAGTTCTTC. It is translated as CSVVQGSYNEQFF.